Following are 5 T cell receptor beta chains from one sample sequenced in a study of shared T cell receptors in the human thymus. The repertoire was sequenced with immunoSEQ multiplex PCR; TCRdb's copy has only in-frame clones and lacks some. The table shows 600,000 to 900,000 clones, with around 85% occurring only once. These same records also appear under a second study, on human thymus T cells.

The sample consisted of thymocytes. The receptor set was obtained from a girl less than two years old with a congenital heart defect.

Only one count was recorded for this clone. The CDR3 DNA follows: TGTGCCAGCAGCTCGACAGGGATGTGGAACACTGAAGCTTTCTTT. Encoded protein: CASSSTGMWNTEAFF. The J gene is TRBJ1-1, the V gene TRBV5-8, with 7 bases lining up with TRBD1. CDR3 length: 15 residues. CDR1 is SGHTS, CDR2 YDEGEE, per germline. V lost 3 bases, J lost 1 base, and 6 bases stayed unmatched.

The chain recombines TRBV29-1 with TRBJ2-7, with D unclear. The germline gives CDR1 SQVTM, CDR2 ANQGSEA. CDR3 length: 14 amino acids. Between the trimmed V and J ends, which lost 5 bases and 5 bases, there was a span of 19 bases. The CDR3 loop is CSVFLLGPPDEQYF. The CDR3 DNA sequence: TGCAGCGTTTTCCTACTTGGGCCCCCGGACGAGCAGTACTTC.

This clone was detected a few times. V and J are TRBV4-1 and TRBJ2-1; D is unresolved. This CDR3 has 14 residues. The V end was cut by 4 bases, the J end by 3 bases, with 10 bases between. Germline lookup yields CDR1 MGHRA and CDR2 YSYEKL. In nucleotides, the CDR3 is TGCGCCAGCAGCCTCCTAATAGACTACAATGAGCAGTTCTTC. This codes for CASSLLIDYNEQFF.

The genes are TRBV11-2 and TRBJ1-6; tentatively, D is TRBD1 (6 bases). The V end was cut by 4 bases, the J end by 0 bases, with 10 bases between. Germline values: CDR1 SGHAT, CDR2 FQNNGV. The CDR3 contains 16 residues. CDR3 sequence (DNA): TGTGCCAGCAGCTCGGACAGAGCCTCCTATAATTCACCCCTCCACTTT. Its protein is CASSSDRASYNSPLHF.

V and J are TRBV27 and TRBJ2-1; TRBD1 agrees at 10 bases. V gave up 6 bases and J gave up 5 bases; unmatched junction bases: 22. Germline values: CDR1 MNHEY, CDR2 SMNVEV (reference sequence). The CDR3 is 20 residues long. In DNA, the CDR3 is TGTGCCAGCAGCGGACGCAAGCAACCGGGACAGGGGAAACTGAACAATGAGCAGTTCTTC. Residues: CASSGRKQPGQGKLNNEQFF.